What follows is one TCR beta chain and its context. The data originate from a study of blood T cell repertoires in COVID-19. At the level of the study: Samples of COVID-19 (acute and convalescent) were obtained from the United States, Italy and Spain. In each case, the material was cDNA or gDNA derived from T cells, B-cell-depleted T cells, or PBMCs.

This CDR3 is built from 14 residues. Trimming removed 0 bases from V and 4 bases from J, with 9 bases in between. Germline CDR1 MNHEY, CDR2 SVGEGT. In the authors' methods: Amplified reference gene primers provided the basis for estimating nucleated cell counts. Assay: immunoSEQ multiplex PCR; the TCRdb copy retains only in-frame clones and omits some. V, J and clone size were drawn from that table, and D and trimming were deduced from the DNA. Among over 65,000 clones listed, approximately 80% were seen once. The chain joins TRBV6-2 or TRBV6-3 to TRBJ2-5, with D possibly matching TRBD1 (7 bases). The receptor's source is a man aged 80 or over with acute or convalescent COVID-19. Sequencing was performed on peripheral blood. CDR3 in DNA: TGTGCCAGCAGTTACTCCCAGGGGGGAGAGACCCAGTACTTC. It yields the protein CASSYSQGGETQYF.